Shown below are 18 T cell receptor beta chains from a single sample sequenced in a study of blood T cell repertoires in COVID-19. TCRdb's table, derived via immunoSEQ multiplex PCR, lists solely in-frame clones and lacks some. The sample shows over 50,000 clones, about 91% of them seen only once. Sequenced input: peripheral blood. Receptors originate from a man aged 45-60 years with active COVID-19.

The rearrangement links TRBV9 to TRBJ2-2; tentative D call: TRBD1 (5 bases). Between the trimmed V and J ends, which lost 0 bases and 5 bases, there was a span of 8 bases. Germline V gene lookup returns CDR1 SGDLS and CDR2 YYNGEE. The CDR3 runs 14 residues. The CDR3 DNA follows: TGTGCCAGCAGCGTAGGGCAGGGAACCGGGGAGCTGTTTTTT. Protein product: CASSVGQGTGELFF.

The V gene is TRBV5-4, the J gene TRBJ2-2; tentative D call: TRBD2 (5 bases). Germline V lookup: CDR1 SGHNT, CDR2 YYREEE (reference sequence). V lost 3 bases, J lost 2 bases, and 14 bases lay in between. CDR3 length equals 16 residues. CDR3 sequence: CASSYDYGDNTGELFF. For the CDR3, the DNA is TGTGCCAGCAGCTACGACTACGGAGATAACACCGGGGAGCTGTTTTTT.

This chain joins TRBV13 and TRBJ2-7, with 9 bases that match TRBD1. The V segment lost 5 bases and the J segment 0 bases; nucleotides outside the gene matches: 14. The CDR3 is made up of 18 amino acids. CDR1 and CDR2 from the germline V gene are PRHDT and FYEKMQ (reference sequence). CDR3 bases: TGTGCCAGCAGCCTACTGGGGGGGAAGGGACAGGGCTCCTACGAGCAGTACTTC. Protein: CASSLLGGKGQGSYEQYF.

The rearrangement links TRBV28 to TRBJ1-1; TRBD1 agrees at 8 bases. The V segment lost 6 bases and the J segment 0 bases; nucleotides outside the gene matches: 6. The CDR3 is 15 residues long. Germline V gives CDR1 MDHEN, CDR2 SYDVKM. CDR3 in amino acids: CASRSQGAMNTEAFF. DNA for the CDR3: TGTGCCAGCAGGAGTCAGGGGGCGATGAACACTGAAGCTTTCTTT.

The V and J genes are TRBV7-8 and TRBJ2-2; D is uncertain. This CDR3 has 14 residues. Trimming left V 2 bases short and J 5 bases short, with 9 bases between. Germline CDR1 reads SGHVS; CDR2 reads FQNEAQ. In DNA, the CDR3 is TGTGCCAGCAGCTTACTTACTCAAACCGGGGAGCTGTTTTTT. It yields the protein CASSLLTQTGELFF.

For the CDR3, the DNA is TGTGCCAGCAGCCAAGATAGCCCTCATCAGCCCCAGCATTTT. It specifies CASSQDSPHQPQHF. The chain uses TRBV4-2 and TRBJ1-5; D unclear. Germline V gene data show CDR1 as LGHNA and CDR2 as YNFKEQ. V was trimmed by 0 bases and J by 5 bases, leaving 8 bases between them. CDR3 length: 14 residues.

This chain uses TRBV2 with TRBJ1-1; D not certain. This CDR3 is built from 12 residues. The V end lost 2 bases, the J end lost 3 bases, and 4 bases lay between the germline ends. The germline gives CDR1 SNHLY, CDR2 FYNNEI. The CDR3 protein is CASSELYTEAFF. CDR3 sequence (DNA): TGTGCCAGCAGTGAACTGTACACTGAAGCTTTCTTT.

The chain couples TRBV4-1 to TRBJ1-2; 8 nucleotides agree with TRBD1. CDR3 size: 14 residues. Germline trimming cut 4 bases from V and 3 bases from J; bases unmatched to any gene: 4. Germline loops: CDR1 MGHRA, CDR2 YSYEKL. CDR3 bases: TGCGCCAGCAGCCCCCCGGACAGGGACTATGGCTACACCTTC. Translation gives CASSPPDRDYGYTF.

This chain connects TRBV15 to TRBJ1-6; the D is unclear. The CDR3 length is 13 residues. Germline values: CDR1 LNHNV, CDR2 YYDKDF (reference sequence). Deletions cut 2 bases from V and 9 bases from J, with 8 bases between. The chain's CDR3 is CATSRTGSSPLHF. In DNA form, the CDR3 reads TGTGCCACCAGCAGAACCGGTAGTTCACCCCTCCACTTT.

The CDR3 sequence is CASSSLSGRDTFYEQYF. Written as DNA, the CDR3 is TGTGCCAGCAGCTCACTCTCCGGTCGGGACACCTTCTACGAGCAGTACTTC. V gene TRBV7-6 combines with J gene TRBJ2-7; tentative D call: TRBD1 (6 bases). The germline gives CDR1 SGHVS, CDR2 FNYEAQ. The ends were cut back, 4 bases at V and 3 bases at J, with 22 bases in the middle. This CDR3 contains 17 residues.

This clone was counted a single time. The V call is TRBV11-2, the J call TRBJ2-5, with D possibly TRBD2 on 6 matching bases. V was cut by 5 bases and J by 7 bases, with 17 bases left in between. CDR1 and CDR2 from the germline V gene are SGHAT and FQNNGV. There are 14 residues in the CDR3. Here the CDR3 DNA reads TGTGCCAGCAGCGTTAATCGGGGAGGAGGGACCCAGTACTTC. Translation: CASSVNRGGGTQYF.

The rearrangement uses TRBV5-1 and TRBJ1-2, with 10 positions matching TRBD1. The CDR3 is made up of 18 amino acids. Germline loops: CDR1 SGHRS, CDR2 YFSETQ. Germline trimming cut 4 bases from V and 4 bases from J; bases unmatched to any gene: 16. The CDR3 DNA sequence: TGCGCCAGCAGCGGCGGAGGGACAGGGGACGGGTGGGGCTATGGCTACACCTTC. Translated: CASSGGGTGDGWGYGYTF.

The chain carries TRBV6-2 or TRBV6-3 and TRBJ2-3; D is uncertain. Germline V gives CDR1 MNHEY, CDR2 SVGEGT. CDR3 length equals 13 residues. The V and J ends lost 0 bases and 6 bases respectively, with 7 bases between them. CDR3 amino acids: CASSYSDTDTQYF. CDR3 DNA: TGTGCCAGCAGTTACTCAGACACGGATACGCAGTATTTT.

The chain combines TRBV5-4 with TRBJ2-1; TRBD2 matches at 10 bases. The CDR3 has 15 residues. V was clipped by 0 bases and J by 9 bases; unmatched bases: 6. Germline CDR1 reads SGHNT; CDR2 reads YYREEE (reference sequence). In DNA, the CDR3 is TGTGCCAGCAGCTTGGGGGCTAGCGGGGGAGCTGAGCAGTTCTTC. This codes for CASSLGASGGAEQFF.

The J gene is TRBJ2-7, the V gene TRBV10-3; D possibly corresponds to TRBD2 (7 bases). Germline-derived CDR1 and CDR2 are ENHRY and SYGVKD. This CDR3 spans 14 amino acids. V was clipped by 8 bases and J by 0 bases, with 14 bases between them. The CDR3 coding sequence is TGTGCCATCGGGGGGGCGGTGGCCTCCTACGAGCAGTACTTC. Encoded protein: CAIGGAVASYEQYF.

V usage is TRBV19 and J usage is TRBJ2-3; tentative D call: TRBD2 (7 bases). The CDR3 has 17 amino acids. Deletions cut 5 bases from V and 2 bases from J, with 20 bases between. Germline V gene sequence: CDR1 LNHDA, CDR2 SQIVND (reference sequence). The CDR3 region is CASSGGGGSGITDTQYF. CDR3 nucleotide sequence: TGTGCCAGTAGTGGGGGGGGCGGTAGCGGAATCACAGATACGCAGTATTTT.

The genes are TRBV3-1 (or the pseudogene TRBV3-2) and TRBJ1-2; TRBD1 matches at 9 bases. The germline V gene encodes CDR1 LGHDT and CDR2 YNNKEL (reference sequence). The CDR3 is 18 amino acids. The ends lost 8 bases at V and 7 bases at J; junction bases unmatched: 23. CDR3 bases: TGTGCCAGCCGCATATTTAGGACAGGGGACCCGGCTGGCTCTGGCTACACCTTC. It yields the protein CASRIFRTGDPAGSGYTF.

This clone was observed a few times. The V gene is TRBV5-1, the J gene TRBJ1-3; D is possibly TRBD1 (6 bases). In germline, CDR1 is SGHRS, CDR2 YFSETQ. This CDR3 is built from 15 residues. The V end was cut by 4 bases, the J end by 0 bases, with 11 bases between. The CDR3 here is CASSQGQISGNTIYF. CDR3 bases: TGCGCCAGCAGCCAAGGACAGATCTCTGGAAACACCATATATTTT. Variable domain in full (rest from reference TRBV5-1 and TRBJ1-3): KAGVTQTPRYLIKTRGQQVTLSCSPISGHRSVSWYQQTPGQGLQFLFEYFSETQRNKGNFPGRFSGRQFSNSRSEMNVSTLELGDSALYLCASSQGQISGNTIYFGEGSWLTVV.